This TCR beta chain was retrieved from a study of cytomegalovirus exposure and HLA in healthy donors listed by TCRdb under 2017. Describing the broader study: According to a later analysis, the approximately 130 validation repertoires were produced on the same platform as the roughly 720 repertoires of the first cohort. The study aimed to test whether signatures of past pathogen exposure could be identified by cataloging public T cell receptors. A separate validation cohort of roughly 130 different subjects was used in addition to the roughly 670-subject first cohort. The study combined high-throughput TCR immunosequencing, statistical association of individual TCRs with disease status, and machine learning to predict cytomegalovirus infection status. Results the study describes overall, beyond this receptor: A few of the identified cytomegalovirus-associated TCR beta chains were confirmed in vitro to be specific for cytomegalovirus antigens. The classifier was reported to diagnose cytomegalovirus status with high specificity and sensitivity in both the original and validation cohorts. The study gave a list of 150 to 200 TCR beta chains associated with cytomegalovirus. Most TCR sequences were seen in very few donors, while some public TCRs were found in many individuals. Subsequent analysis determined that TCRs grouped into clusters in the first cohort also showed a tendency toward co-occurrence across the approximately 120 validation repertoires, and approximately 93% of cluster scores exceeded 0. A later analysis lacked HLA typing for the validation cohort, so it scored co-occurrence in that cohort across all 110 or so repertoires. According to the authors, the approach could potentially be generalized to other disease states and immunological phenotypes.

The donors belonged to the validation cohort of over a hundred subjects, which was separate from the approximately 700-subject first cohort. Counted from cysteine to phenylalanine, this CDR3 has 15 amino acids. The read is trimmed to its CDR3 DNA, 45 bases read in frame from base 1. CDR1 and CDR2 were assigned from the germline V gene as MDHEN and SYDVKM. V gives up 5 bases and J gives up 0 bases, and the segment between their germline ends measures 12 bases. The library came from the immunoSEQ multiplex PCR assay. The published analysis was carried out like this. To diagnose cytomegalovirus status from the catalog of TCR beta chain sequences, a statistical classification framework was built. TCRdb provides this immuneACCESS table in a form limited to in-frame rearrangements. Some clones are lacking; in checked studies, under half of them reflect an unresolved V gene, and why the rest are absent is not known. Clone size and the V and J calls come from that table; the DNA yielded D and trimming. This sample gives roughly 200,000 clones in total; 81% of them show up just once. Roughly 1.2% of the sample is taken by the ten largest.

Notes on this clone: The target of this receptor is not known. Base qualities are missing; no much larger clone stands one base away.

This TCR was recovered from a woman in her twenties or thirties in good health and CMV-seronegative. Source material: PBMCs. The rearranged chain carries TRBV28 and TRBJ2-3, with TRBD2 perhaps the D gene, on 6 matching bases. The DNA reads TGTGCCAGCAGTGGCGGGACGGTAAGCACAGATACGCAGTATTTT. The resulting protein is CASSGGTVSTDTQYF.